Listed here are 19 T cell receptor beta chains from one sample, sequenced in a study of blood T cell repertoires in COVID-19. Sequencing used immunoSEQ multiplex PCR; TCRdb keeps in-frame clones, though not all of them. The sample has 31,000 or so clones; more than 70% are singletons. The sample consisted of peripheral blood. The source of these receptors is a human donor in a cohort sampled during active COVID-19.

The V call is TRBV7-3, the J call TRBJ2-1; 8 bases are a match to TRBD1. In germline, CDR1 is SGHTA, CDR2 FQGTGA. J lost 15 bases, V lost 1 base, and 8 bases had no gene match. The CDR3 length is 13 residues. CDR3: CASSLNSGGAPFF. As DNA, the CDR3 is TGTGCCAGCAGCTTAAATTCAGGGGGCGCCCCGTTCTTC. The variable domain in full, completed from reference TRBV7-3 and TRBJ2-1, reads GAGVSQTPSNKVTEKGKYVELRCDPISGHTALYWYRQSLGQGPEFLIYFQGTGAADDSGLPNDRFFAVRPEGSVSTLKIQRTERGDSAVYLCASSLNSGGAPFFGPGTRLTVL.

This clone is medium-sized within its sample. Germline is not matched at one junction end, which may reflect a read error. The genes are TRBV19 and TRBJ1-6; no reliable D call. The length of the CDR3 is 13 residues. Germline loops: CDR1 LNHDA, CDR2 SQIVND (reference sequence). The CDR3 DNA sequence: TGTGCCACTAGTCTGGGAGTTAATTCACCCCTCCACTTT. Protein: CATSLGVNSPLHF.

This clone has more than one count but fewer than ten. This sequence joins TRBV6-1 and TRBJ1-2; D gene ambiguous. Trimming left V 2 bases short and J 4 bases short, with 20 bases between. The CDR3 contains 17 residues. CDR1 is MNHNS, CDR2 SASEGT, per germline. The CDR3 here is CASSEPGLRGWVYGYTF. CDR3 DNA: TGTGCCAGCAGTGAACCCGGACTTCGAGGGTGGGTCTATGGCTACACCTTC.

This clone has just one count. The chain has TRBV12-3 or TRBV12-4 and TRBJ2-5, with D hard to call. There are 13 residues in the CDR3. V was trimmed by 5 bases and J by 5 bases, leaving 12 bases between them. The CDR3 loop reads CASSHDTRETQYF. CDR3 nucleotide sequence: TGTGCCAGCAGTCATGACACACGGGAGACCCAGTACTTC.

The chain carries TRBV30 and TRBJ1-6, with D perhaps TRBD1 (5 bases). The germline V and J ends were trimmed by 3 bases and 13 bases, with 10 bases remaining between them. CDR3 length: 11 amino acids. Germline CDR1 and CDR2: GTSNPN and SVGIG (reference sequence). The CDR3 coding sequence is TGTGCCTGGAGCCCGGGGACTCCCCTCCACTTT. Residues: CAWSPGTPLHF.

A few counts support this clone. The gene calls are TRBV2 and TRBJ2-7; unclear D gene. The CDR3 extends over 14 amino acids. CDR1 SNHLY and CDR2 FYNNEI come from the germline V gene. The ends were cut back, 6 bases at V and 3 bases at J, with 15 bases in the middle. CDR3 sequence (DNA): TGTGCCAGCAGGGAACACGCTGCCGGCTACGAGCAGTACTTC. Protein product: CASREHAAGYEQYF.

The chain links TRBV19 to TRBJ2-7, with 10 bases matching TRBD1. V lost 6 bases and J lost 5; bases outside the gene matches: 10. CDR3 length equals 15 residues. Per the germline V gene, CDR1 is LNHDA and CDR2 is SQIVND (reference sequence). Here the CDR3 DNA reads TGTGCCAGTAGCGCCGGGACAGGGGTAATCGACGAGCAGTACTTC. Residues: CASSAGTGVIDEQYF.

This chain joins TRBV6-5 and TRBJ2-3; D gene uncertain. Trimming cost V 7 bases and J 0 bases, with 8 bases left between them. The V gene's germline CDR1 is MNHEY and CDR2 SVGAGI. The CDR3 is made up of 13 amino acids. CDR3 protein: CASTSLSTDTQYF. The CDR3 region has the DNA TGTGCCAGCACCTCCCTTAGCACAGATACGCAGTATTTT.

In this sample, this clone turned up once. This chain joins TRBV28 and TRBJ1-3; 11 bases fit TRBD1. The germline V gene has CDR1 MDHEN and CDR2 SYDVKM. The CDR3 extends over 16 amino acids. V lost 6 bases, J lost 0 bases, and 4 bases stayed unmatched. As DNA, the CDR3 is TGTGCCAGCAGAACCGGGACAGGGGGCTCTGGAAACACCATATATTTT. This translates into CASRTGTGGSGNTIYF.

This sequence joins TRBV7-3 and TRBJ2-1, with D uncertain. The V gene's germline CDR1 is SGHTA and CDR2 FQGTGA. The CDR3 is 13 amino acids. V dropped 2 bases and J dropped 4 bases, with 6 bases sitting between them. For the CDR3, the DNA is TGTGCCAGCAGCTTAGACAAATACAATGAGCAGTTCTTC. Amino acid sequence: CASSLDKYNEQFF.

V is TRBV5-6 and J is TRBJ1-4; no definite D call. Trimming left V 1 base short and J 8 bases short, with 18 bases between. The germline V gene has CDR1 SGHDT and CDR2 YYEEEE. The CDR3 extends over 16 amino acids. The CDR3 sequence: CASSLRLAGLGEKLFF. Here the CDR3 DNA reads TGTGCCAGCAGCTTGAGGTTAGCGGGGTTGGGCGAAAAACTGTTTTTT. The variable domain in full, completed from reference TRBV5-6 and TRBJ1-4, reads DAGVTQSPTHLIKTRGQQVTLRCSPKSGHDTVSWYQQALGQGPQFIFQYYEEEERQRGNFPDRFSGHQFPNYSSELNVNALLLGDSALYLCASSLRLAGLGEKLFFGSGTQLSVL.

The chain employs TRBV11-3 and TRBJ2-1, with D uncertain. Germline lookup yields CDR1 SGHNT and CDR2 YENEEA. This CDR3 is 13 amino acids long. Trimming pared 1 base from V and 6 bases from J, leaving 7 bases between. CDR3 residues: CASSLGPANEQFF. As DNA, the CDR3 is TGTGCCAGCAGCTTAGGGCCCGCCAATGAGCAGTTCTTC.

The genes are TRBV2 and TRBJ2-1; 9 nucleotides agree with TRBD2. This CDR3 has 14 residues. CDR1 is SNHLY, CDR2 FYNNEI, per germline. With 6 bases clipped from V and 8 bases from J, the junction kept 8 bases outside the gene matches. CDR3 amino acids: CASSVAGEGYEQFF. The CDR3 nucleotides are TGTGCCAGCAGCGTAGCGGGAGAAGGGTATGAGCAGTTCTTC.

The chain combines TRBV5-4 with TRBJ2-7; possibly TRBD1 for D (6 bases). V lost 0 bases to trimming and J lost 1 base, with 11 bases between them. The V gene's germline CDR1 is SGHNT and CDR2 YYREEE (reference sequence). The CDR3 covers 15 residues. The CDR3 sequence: CASSLDWTDSYEQYF. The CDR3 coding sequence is TGTGCCAGCAGCTTGGACTGGACAGATTCCTACGAGCAGTACTTC.

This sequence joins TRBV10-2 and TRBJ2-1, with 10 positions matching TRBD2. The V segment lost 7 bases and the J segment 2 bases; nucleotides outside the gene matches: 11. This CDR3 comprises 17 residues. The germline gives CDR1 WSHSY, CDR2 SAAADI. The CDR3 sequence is CASNGLAEVSTYNEQFF. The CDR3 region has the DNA TGCGCCAGCAACGGACTAGCGGAGGTTTCCACCTACAATGAGCAGTTCTTC.

The CDR3 DNA follows: TGTGCCAGCAGCTTGGGACTAGCGGTTCACGAGCAGTACTTC. Translated: CASSLGLAVHEQYF. The gene calls are TRBV5-4 and TRBJ2-7; 9 bases are shared with TRBD2. The CDR3 runs 14 residues. Germline loops: CDR1 SGHNT, CDR2 YYREEE (reference sequence). After removal of 0 bases from V and 5 bases from J, the junction contained 3 bases not matched to a gene.

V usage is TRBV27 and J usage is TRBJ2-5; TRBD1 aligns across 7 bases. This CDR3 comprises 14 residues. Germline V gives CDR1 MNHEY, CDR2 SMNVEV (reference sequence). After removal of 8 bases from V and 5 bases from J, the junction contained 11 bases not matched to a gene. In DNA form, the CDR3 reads TGTGCCAGCGGAAGGACAGGTCTTGGGGAGACCCAGTACTTC. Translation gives CASGRTGLGETQYF.

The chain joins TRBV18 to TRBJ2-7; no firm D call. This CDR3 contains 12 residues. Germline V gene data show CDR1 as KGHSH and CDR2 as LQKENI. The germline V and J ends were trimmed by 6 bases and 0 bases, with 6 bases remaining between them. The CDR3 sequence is CASSPSSYEQYF. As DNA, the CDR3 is TGTGCCAGCTCGCCTAGCTCCTACGAGCAGTACTTC. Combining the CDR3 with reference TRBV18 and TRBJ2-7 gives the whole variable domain NAGVMQNPRHLVRRRGQEARLRCSPMKGHSHVYWYRQLPEEGLKFMVYLQKENIIDESGMPKERFSAEFPKEGPSILRIQQVVRGDSAAYFCASSPSSYEQYFGPGTRLTVT.

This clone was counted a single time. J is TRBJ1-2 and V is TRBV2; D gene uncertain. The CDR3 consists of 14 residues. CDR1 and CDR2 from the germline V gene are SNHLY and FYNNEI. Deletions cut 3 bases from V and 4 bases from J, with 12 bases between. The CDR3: CASSEVRSAYGYTF. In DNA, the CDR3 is TGTGCCAGCAGTGAGGTCAGGTCGGCCTATGGCTACACCTTC.